Sequencing of this T cell receptor beta chain was carried out in a study of blood T cell repertoires in COVID-19. Germline V gene lookup returns CDR1 LGHNA and CDR2 YNFKEQ. Trimming took 3 bases from V and 2 from J; bases not matched to a gene: 9. The CDR3 spans 18 residues. Only in-frame clones appear in the TCRdb table, and some are missing; sequencing was by immunoSEQ multiplex PCR. The data contain about 670,000 clones, 70% to 90% of them singletons. The V and J genes are TRBV4-2 and TRBJ2-3; TRBD1 matches at 12 bases. This clonotype originated in a woman aged 18-30 years with acute or convalescent COVID-19. Sequenced sample: peripheral blood. The chain's CDR3 is CASSHGTGTGGSTDTQYF. CDR3 in DNA: TGTGCCAGCAGCCATGGAACCGGGACAGGGGGCTCCACAGATACGCAGTATTTT.